A single sample is the source of the 3 T cell receptor beta chains below, sequenced in a study of T cells in Graves' hyperthyroidism and ophthalmopathy. Researchers amplified the TCR beta CDR3 regions from RNA transcripts. RT-PCR in the first round (using the HTBI primer set) targeted the TCR CDR3. TCRdb recomputed calls from the multiplex PCR reads with MiXCR, one row per CDR3 protein. The sample carries hundreds of thousands of distinct CDR3 sequences, 12% to 15% recorded once. The sample comprised blood. These receptors came from a woman aged 18-35 years with Graves' hyperthyroidism.

Only a few counts were recorded for this clonotype. V usage is TRBV25-1 and J usage is TRBJ1-1, with D unresolved. This CDR3 comprises 18 residues. The V gene's germline CDR1 is MGHDK and CDR2 SYGVNS. Trimming cost V 3 bases and J 0 bases, with 20 bases left between them. CDR3 region: CASSDTSLRPPMNTEAFF. CDR3 coding DNA: TGTGCCAGCAGTGATACGAGTCTCCGACCCCCCATGAACACTGAAGCTTTCTTT.

This clonotype occurred many times. This CDR3 reads CASSLWPDRSIDEKLFF. For the CDR3, the DNA is TGTGCCAGCAGCTTATGGCCGGACAGAAGTATAGATGAAAAACTGTTTTTT. This chain joins TRBV7-9 and TRBJ1-4, with TRBD1 as a possible D gene (6 bases). This CDR3 is 17 amino acids long. In germline, CDR1 is SEHNR, CDR2 FQNEAQ (reference sequence). V lost 2 bases and J 6 bases, leaving 19 bases between the germline ends.

This clonotype was seen many times. V gene TRBV2 combines with J gene TRBJ1-2; 8 bases are shared with TRBD1. Germline values: CDR1 SNHLY, CDR2 FYNNEI. This CDR3 comprises 15 residues. With 6 bases clipped from V and 0 bases from J, the junction kept 6 bases outside the gene matches. Here the CDR3 DNA reads TGTGCCAGCAGGGACAGGGTTCCCTCTAACTATGGCTACACCTTC. Translation: CASRDRVPSNYGYTF.